This T cell receptor (beta chain) was profiled in a study of T cells in Graves' hyperthyroidism and ophthalmopathy. General observations from the study: The model identified upcoming ophthalmopathy a median around 6 months ahead of onset.

With 7 bases removed from V and 3 bases from J, the gap between germline ends came to 12 bases. There are 13 residues in the CDR3. Per germline, CDR1 SGHAT and CDR2 FQNNGV. RNA transcripts served as the template for amplifying TCR beta CDR3 regions. Initially, a first-round RT-PCR of the TCR CDR3 employed the HTBI primer set. TCRdb re-derived calls from the multiplex PCR reads in MiXCR, one entry per CDR3 protein. The repertoire consists of under 300,000 distinct CDR3 sequences, with about 20% occurring once and the leading ten covering 64%. This clonotype was seen ten or more times. Its antigen is not known.

This chain connects TRBV11-2 to TRBJ1-1; the D is unclear. Sequenced sample: blood. This clonotype originated in a man younger than 40 with Graves' ophthalmopathy. The CDR3 bases are TGTGCCAGCACCCCAATACCGGACACTGAAGCTTTCTTT. Translating it yields CASTPIPDTEAFF. The full variable domain, its missing parts supplied by reference TRBV11-2 and TRBJ1-1, is EAGVAQSPRYKIIEKRQSVAFWCNPISGHATLYWYQQILGQGPKLLIQFQNNGVVDDSQLPKDRFSAERLKGVDSTLKIQPAKLEDSAVYLCASTPIPDTEAFFGQGTRLTVV.